One sample yielded the 14 T cell receptor beta chains listed below, sequenced in a study of CD8 T cells in ankylosing spondylitis (dated by TCRdb to about 2017). Libraries were made using 5' RACE. Sequencer: Illumina HiSeq 2500. The public reads were run again by TCRdb, first through fastp at Q25 and then through MiXCR, and only productive beta chains were kept. All rows with the same CDR3 protein become a single entry with the most common DNA and genes. For this sample there are approximately 340,000 distinct CDR3 sequences; about 15% appear just once. The top ten constitute about 1.1% of the sample. Sequencing input: blood, either unsorted or a sorted T cell fraction (not recorded which). The source is a male donor with ankylosing spondylitis or in good health (not recorded which).

V usage is TRBV13 and J usage is TRBJ1-5; D gene uncertain. The V end was cut by 5 bases, the J end by 7 bases, with 9 bases between. Germline values: CDR1 PRHDT, CDR2 FYEKMQ (reference sequence). The CDR3 has 12 amino acids. This CDR3 reads CASSVLGQPQHF. DNA of the CDR3: TGTGCCAGCAGCGTCCTTGGGCAGCCCCAGCATTTT.

This clonotype came up a few times. The V and J genes are TRBV5-1 and TRBJ2-3; TRBD2 agrees at 7 bases. Trimming cost V 0 bases and J 2 bases; bases outside gene matches: 6. Germline V gene data show CDR1 as SGHRS and CDR2 as YFSETQ. The CDR3 is 16 residues long. DNA of the CDR3: TGCGCCAGCAGCTTGGGGTCTAGCGGTAACACAGATACGCAGTATTTT. Translated, it gives CASSLGSSGNTDTQYF. Full variable domain (missing parts from reference TRBV5-1 and TRBJ2-3): KAGVTQTPRYLIKTRGQQVTLSCSPISGHRSVSWYQQTPGQGLQFLFEYFSETQRNKGNFPGRFSGRQFSNSRSEMNVSTLELGDSALYLCASSLGSSGNTDTQYFGPGTRLTVL.

This clonotype was found a few times. The rearrangement joins TRBV12-3 or TRBV12-4 to TRBJ1-5; TRBD1 aligns across 7 bases. The ends lost 7 bases at V and 3 bases at J; junction bases unmatched: 9. The CDR3 consists of 15 residues. This chain's CDR3 is CASTLGQADNQPQHF. CDR3 in DNA: TGTGCCAGCACACTCGGACAGGCGGACAATCAGCCCCAGCATTTT.

In this sample, this clonotype turned up a few times. The chain is built from TRBV5-1 and TRBJ2-3, with 12 bases aligning to TRBD2. V was clipped by 2 bases and J by 3 bases; unmatched bases: 4. Per the germline V gene, CDR1 is SGHRS and CDR2 is YFSETQ. The CDR3 is made up of 16 amino acids. The CDR3 spells CASSFTSGGRTDTQYF. The CDR3 DNA sequence: TGCGCCAGCAGCTTTACTAGCGGGGGGAGAACAGATACGCAGTATTTT. The whole variable domain, filled in from reference TRBV5-1 and TRBJ2-3, reads KAGVTQTPRYLIKTRGQQVTLSCSPISGHRSVSWYQQTPGQGLQFLFEYFSETQRNKGNFPGRFSGRQFSNSRSEMNVSTLELGDSALYLCASSFTSGGRTDTQYFGPGTRLTVL.

In its sample, this clonotype was seen a few times. The chain combines TRBV12-3 or TRBV12-4 with TRBJ2-1; TRBD2 agrees at 7 bases. CDR3 length equals 14 residues. The junction had 6 bases not matched to a gene; V was cut back by 3 bases and J by 7 bases. The CDR3 sequence is CASSFGGRGNEQFF. As DNA, the CDR3 is TGTGCCAGCAGTTTCGGCGGGAGAGGAAATGAGCAGTTCTTC.

This clonotype was counted only a few times. J is TRBJ2-7 and V is TRBV3-1; the match to TRBD1 covers 7 bases. This CDR3 spans 15 amino acids. CDR1 and CDR2 (germline): LGHDT, YNNKEL (reference sequence). V was clipped by 6 bases and J by 0 bases; unmatched bases: 8. The DNA of the CDR3 is TGTGCCAGCAGACTAACGGGACAGAGCTCCTACGAGCAGTACTTC. It encodes CASRLTGQSSYEQYF.

This clonotype was detected only a few times. The rearrangement uses TRBV7-9 and TRBJ2-1, with 8 bases identical to TRBD1. Trimming cost V 5 bases and J 4 bases; bases outside gene matches: 1. The length of the CDR3 is 13 residues. The V gene's germline CDR1 is SEHNR and CDR2 FQNEAQ (reference sequence). The CDR3 loop is CASSRTGYNEQFF. In DNA form, the CDR3 reads TGTGCCAGCAGCCGGACAGGGTACAATGAGCAGTTCTTC.

The rearrangement joins TRBV6-1 to TRBJ2-7, with TRBD2 identical over 15 bases. Germline values: CDR1 MNHNS, CDR2 SASEGT. The CDR3 covers 16 residues. With 7 bases clipped from V and 7 bases from J, the junction kept 11 bases outside the gene matches. Here the CDR3 reads CASTLGLAGGLREQYF. In nucleotides, the CDR3 is TGTGCCAGCACCTTAGGACTAGCGGGAGGGCTGCGAGAGCAGTACTTC.

The chain uses TRBV20-1 and TRBJ2-5, with D possibly TRBD2 on 5 matching bases. V was shortened by 5 bases and J by 5 bases, with 15 bases between the two germline ends. This CDR3 spans 13 amino acids. The germline gives CDR1 DFQATT, CDR2 SNEGSKA (reference sequence). CDR3 in amino acids: CSAQTRFVETQYF. In DNA form, the CDR3 reads TGCAGTGCTCAAACTAGGTTCGTGGAGACCCAGTACTTC.

This clonotype was counted only a few times. This sequence joins TRBV7-2 and TRBJ1-1; 7 bases are a match to TRBD1. The CDR3 is 14 residues long. V gave up 8 bases and J gave up 5 bases; unmatched junction bases: 11. Germline V gives CDR1 SGHTA, CDR2 FQGNSA. The CDR3 region has the DNA TGTGCCAGCCTTCAACAGGGGCGGGAAACTGAAGCTTTCTTT. Residues: CASLQQGRETEAFF.

This chain links TRBV12-3 or TRBV12-4 with TRBJ1-1; the D gene is possibly TRBD1 (6 bases). V was pared by 2 bases and J by 6 bases, with 13 bases between. This CDR3 has 14 amino acids. DNA for the CDR3: TGTGCCAGCAGTTTATCGGCAGGGGCTGCTGAAGCTTTCTTT. Translation: CASSLSAGAAEAFF.

This clonotype was seen a few times. This chain connects TRBV12-3 or TRBV12-4 to TRBJ1-5; D unclear. Trimming removed 1 base from V and 7 bases from J, with 17 bases in between. The CDR3 contains 16 residues. The CDR3 region has the DNA TGTGCCAGCAGTTTAGGGGGAAGGGTACGGGGACAGCCCCAGCATTTT. The encoded protein is CASSLGGRVRGQPQHF.

V usage is TRBV5-1 and J usage is TRBJ1-4, with D uncertain. Germline lookup yields CDR1 SGHRS and CDR2 YFSETQ. V gave up 4 bases and J gave up 3 bases, with 10 bases separating them. The CDR3 contains 14 residues. CDR3 in amino acids: CASSPGSPNEKLFF. CDR3 DNA sequence: TGCGCCAGCAGCCCTGGTAGCCCTAATGAAAAACTGTTTTTT. Looking up the rest from reference TRBV5-1 and TRBJ1-4 gives the full variable domain: KAGVTQTPRYLIKTRGQQVTLSCSPISGHRSVSWYQQTPGQGLQFLFEYFSETQRNKGNFPGRFSGRQFSNSRSEMNVSTLELGDSALYLCASSPGSPNEKLFFGSGTQLSVL.

V gene TRBV5-1 combines with J gene TRBJ1-1; D uncertain. CDR3 length equals 13 residues. Trimming left V 0 bases short and J 6 bases short, with 9 bases between. CDR1 and CDR2 (germline): SGHRS, YFSETQ. CDR3 nucleotide sequence: TGCGCCAGCAGCTTGGTTCAGTCTGCTGAAGCTTTCTTT. This encodes CASSLVQSAEAFF.